This is a list of T cell receptor beta chains from one sample in a study of control samples from healthy donors and cancer patients. TCRdb's copy holds only in-frame clones and misses some; the assay was immunoSEQ multiplex PCR. The top ten hold roughly 14% of the sample, which has some 150,000 clones, under 95% seen once. The sample taken for sequencing was blood. The receptors shown here come from a man aged 40-49 years in good health. Each CDR3 is given with its conserved first and last residue. The order of the fields is V gene, clone size, J gene, D gene, CDR3 DNA, CDR3 protein. D genes are given only for firm matches. The size of a clone is reported for some rows only, either as once, few or many, or as a class for expanded clones.

>TRBV5-8|.|TRBJ1-2|.
TGTGCCACGATTGATGGCTACACCTTC
CATIDGYTF
>TRBV11-2|.|TRBJ2-1|.
TGTGCCAGCAGCCGCCTTGCAAGCAGGACCTTCGTCAATGAGCAGTTCTTC
CASSRLASRTFVNEQFF
>TRBV10-2|.|TRBJ2-3|TRBD2
TGCGCCAGCAGTGGCGGGGGGGCACCCTACACAGATACGCAGTATTTT
CASSGGGAPYTDTQYF
>TRBV5-1|.|TRBJ2-7|TRBD2
TGCGCCAGCAGCTTGGGACTAGCGGGAGCGGTCGAGCAGTACTTC
CASSLGLAGAVEQYF
>TRBV28|.|TRBJ1-5|.
TGTGCCAGCAGAATCAGGGGTTCCAATCAGCCCCAGCATTTT
CASRIRGSNQPQHF
>TRBV6-6|once|TRBJ2-6|.
TGTGCCAGCAGTTCACTCTCTGGGGCCAACGTCCTGACTTTC
CASSSLSGANVLTF
>TRBV5-1|.|TRBJ2-2|TRBD1
TGCGCCAGCAGCTTAATCGGACAGGGGATTTCCGACACCGGGGAGCTGTTTTTT
CASSLIGQGISDTGELFF
>TRBV7-3|.|TRBJ2-2|.
TGTGCCAGCAGCTTCGACGGTAACACCGGGGAGCTGTTTTTT
CASSFDGNTGELFF
>TRBV4-1|.|TRBJ1-4|.
TGCGCCAGCAGCGGGGAGAGACACTTTCGCGAAAAACTGTTTTTT
CASSGERHFREKLFF
>TRBV4-3|.|TRBJ1-1|.
TGCGCCAGCAGCCAAGTCAGGACTACTGGGGCTTTCTTT
CASSQVRTTGAFF
>TRBV9|.|TRBJ2-1|.
TGTGCCAGCAGCGTAGCCGCCGTGGCCACGAGCTCCTACAATGAGCAGTTCTTC
CASSVAAVATSSYNEQFF
>TRBV5-1|.|TRBJ2-2|TRBD2
TGCGCCAGCAGAAAGACGGGGGGGAACACCGGGGAGCTGTTTTTT
CASRKTGGNTGELFF
>TRBV3-1/TRBV3-2|.|TRBJ1-5|TRBD1
TGTGCCAGCAGCCAAGCAATACTCGGACAGGATCAGCCCCAGCATTTT
CASSQAILGQDQPQHF
>TRBV27|.|TRBJ2-5|.
TGTGCCAGCAGTTTTCAGGGGCGTGGGGAGACCCAGTACTTC
CASSFQGRGETQYF
>TRBV7-8|.|TRBJ2-7|.
TGTGCCAGCAGCCCCCGCCGGGACTCAACCTACGAGCAGTACTTC
CASSPRRDSTYEQYF
>TRBV4-1|.|TRBJ2-7|TRBD1
TGCGCCAGCAGCCAAACAGGGGGCAGCGCCTACGAGCAGTACTTC
CASSQTGGSAYEQYF
>TRBV14|.|TRBJ2-7|.
TGTGCCAGCAGCGACGGGGGAGCCTACGAGCAGTACTTC
CASSDGGAYEQYF
>TRBV5-1|few|TRBJ1-2|.
TGCGCCAGCAGCCACCTCCTCGGCCATGGCTACACCTTC
CASSHLLGHGYTF
>TRBV18|.|TRBJ2-7|TRBD1
TGTGCCAGCTCACCACCGGCTCGGCTACGAGACAGGGAAAACTACGAGCAGTACTTC
CASSPPARLRDRENYEQYF
>TRBV4-3|.|TRBJ2-1|TRBD2
TGCGCCAGCAGCCAAGAATGGCGGGGGGCATCCTACAATGAGCAGTTCTTC
CASSQEWRGASYNEQFF
>TRBV4-3|.|TRBJ2-4|.
TGCGCCAGCAGCCAAGATACGGGCCCAGGTAGGATCCAGTACTTC
CASSQDTGPGRIQYF
>TRBV12-3/TRBV12-4|.|TRBJ1-1|TRBD1
TGTGCCAGCAGACGGGCAGGGGGCACTGAAGCTTTCTTT
CASRRAGGTEAFF